This entry features one T cell receptor beta chain sequence. Its antigen is undetermined. V trimming: 5 bases; J trimming: 5 bases; junction bases outside the gene matches: 5. The CDR3 contains 13 residues. Germline V gene lookup returns CDR1 DFQATT and CDR2 SNEGSKA (reference sequence). The data derive from a study of T-cell reconstitution after alpha-beta-depleted transplantation in children. Study outcomes and limitations: Expanded graft clones numbering several hundred reportedly gave rise to alpha-beta T cells about two months after transplant.

Unique molecular identifiers were incorporated during preparation of the TCRbeta library. MiXCR, applied by TCRdb to the PCR reads, yields one record per CDR3 protein. The table has about a million distinct CDR3 sequences, 25% to 35% seen once; the top ten hold over 25%. This receptor was taken from a boy under two years old who had a stem cell transplant for SCID, so the T cells may come from the graft donor. The sequencing used PBMCs, mostly from graft donor cells, collected 360 days after TCRalphabeta/CD19-depleted stem cell transplant. The rearrangement links TRBV20-1 to TRBJ1-1, with 10 bases that match TRBD1. The CDR3 sequence is CSAEGQGVTEAFF. The CDR3 DNA reads as TGCAGTGCTGAAGGACAGGGGGTAACTGAAGCTTTCTTT.